This TCR beta chain was identified in a study of shared clonotypes between healthy human individuals. V lost 0 bases and J 6 bases, leaving 12 bases between the germline ends. This CDR3 comprises 14 residues. Germline V gene sequence: CDR1 LNHNV, CDR2 YYDKDF (reference sequence). Produced via immunoSEQ multiplex PCR; TCRdb's table is partial and in-frame only. The sample yields approximately 240,000 clones, about 69% seen once. Sequenced: memory CD4+ T cells sorted from blood. The subset: CD45RA-negative fraction. This receptor was identified in a man aged 25 to 40 in good health. The chain links TRBV15 to TRBJ2-7; D gene ambiguous. This chain's CDR3 is CATSREYRLGEQYF. The DNA of the CDR3 is TGTGCCACCAGCAGAGAGTACCGGTTGGGCGAGCAGTACTTC. The whole variable domain, filled in from reference TRBV15 and TRBJ2-7, reads DAMVIQNPRYQVTQFGKPVTLSCSQTLNHNVMYWYQQKSSQAPKLLFHYYDKDFNNEADTPDNFQSRRPNTSFCFLDIRSPGLGDTAMYLCATSREYRLGEQYFGPGTRLTVT.